This entry concerns a single T cell receptor beta chain. What it recognizes is unknown. Assay used: immunoSEQ multiplex PCR; TCRdb lists only in-frame clones, some missing. The top ten clones hold about 1.5% of a sample with some 25,000 clones, around 82% of them seen once. The data derive from a study of OX40 agonist ivuxolimab in advanced cancers. Whole-study findings and limits: Normalized T-cell clonal expansion was also low in a subset of nonresponders.

The CDR3 has 13 residues. The germline V gene has CDR1 ENHRY and CDR2 SYGVKD. V was cut by 6 bases and J by 7 bases, with 16 bases left in between. The V and J genes are TRBV10-3 and TRBJ2-7, with D tentatively TRBD1 or TRBD2 (5 bases each). This specimen consisted of CD4+ or CD8+ T cells sorted from blood, obtained in a trial of the OX40 agonist ivuxolimab. This clonotype was sampled from an adult with an advanced solid tumor such as melanoma, head and neck, liver or kidney cancer. In DNA form, the CDR3 reads TGTGCCATCAGGACCCAGGGCTGGGGGGAGCAGTACTTC. This gives the protein CAIRTQGWGEQYF.